This passage covers 18 T cell receptor beta chains from one sample sequenced in a study of blood T cell repertoires in COVID-19. Using immunoSEQ multiplex PCR, the repertoire was profiled, and TCRdb retains in-frame clones only, with some absent. The sample records 15,000 or so clones, 83% being singletons. The sequenced sample consisted of peripheral blood. These receptors originate from a man between 40 and 49 years old with active or convalescent COVID-19.

This chain joins TRBV9 and TRBJ2-1, with 8 positions matching TRBD1. In germline, CDR1 is SGDLS, CDR2 YYNGEE. J was trimmed by 1 base and V by 4 bases; bases with no gene match: 7. This CDR3 region has 16 residues. The CDR3 is CASSPDRGDSYNEQFF. The CDR3 coding sequence is TGTGCCAGCAGCCCCGACAGGGGAGATTCCTACAATGAGCAGTTCTTC.

This clone was seen a handful of times. CDR3 in amino acids: CASSDSGYRGYF. CDR3 bases: TGTGCCAGCAGCGATAGCGGGTACCGCGGGTATTTT. The rearrangement joins TRBV7-2 to TRBJ2-3, with 7 bases fitting TRBD2. Losses at the gene ends were 5 bases for V and 14 bases for J; bases not matched to a gene: 10. This CDR3 contains 12 residues. The germline CDR1 and CDR2 sequences are SGHTA and FQGNSA.

The chain recombines TRBV2 with TRBJ1-3; weak D call: TRBD1 (6 bases). The ends were cut back, 6 bases at V and 2 bases at J, with 8 bases in the middle. This CDR3 region has 13 residues. Per the germline V gene, CDR1 is SNHLY and CDR2 is FYNNEI. CDR3 DNA: TGTGCCAGCAGCTCAGGGGCTGGAAACACCATATATTTT. Its translation: CASSSGAGNTIYF.

This clone was picked up one time. The J gene is TRBJ1-5, the V gene TRBV4-3; D might be TRBD1 (5 bases). The germline V gene has CDR1 LGHNA and CDR2 YSLEER. The ends were cut back, 1 base at V and 4 bases at J, with 5 bases in the middle. The CDR3 has 13 residues. The CDR3 loop is CASSQAGNQPQHF. CDR3 coding DNA: TGCGCCAGCAGCCAAGCAGGGAATCAGCCCCAGCATTTT.

The chain recombines TRBV6-2 or TRBV6-3 with TRBJ1-5, with 7 bases that match TRBD1. In germline, CDR1 is MNHEY, CDR2 SVGEGT. The CDR3 consists of 16 residues. The V segment lost 0 bases and the J segment 2 bases; nucleotides outside the gene matches: 4. In nucleotides, the CDR3 is TGTGCCAGCAGTTACTCGAGCAGGGGGGGCAATCAGCCCCAGCATTTT. This sequence encodes CASSYSSRGGNQPQHF.

The chain joins TRBV5-1 to TRBJ1-5; D gene ambiguous. Germline CDR1 is SGHRS and CDR2 is YFSETQ. CDR3 length: 14 amino acids. V lost 1 base to trimming and J lost 2 bases, with 7 bases between them. The CDR3 is CASSLNAGNQPQHF. The DNA of the CDR3 is TGCGCCAGCAGCTTGAACGCGGGCAATCAGCCCCAGCATTTT.

The rearrangement links TRBV2 to TRBJ1-3, with TRBD1 matching 9 bases. With V trimmed by 5 bases and J by 4 bases, 9 bases remained unmatched. Per germline, CDR1 SNHLY and CDR2 FYNNEI. The CDR3 extends over 16 amino acids. The CDR3 region has the DNA TGTGCCAGCAGTACTCCGGGACAGGGATTCGGAAACACCATATATTTT. It yields the protein CASSTPGQGFGNTIYF.

The V call is TRBV12-3 or TRBV12-4, the J call TRBJ1-4; the D gene is possibly TRBD1 (6 bases). CDR3 length: 13 residues. Trimming took off 5 bases at V and 7 bases at J, with 11 bases between the two ends. The CDR3 sequence: CASSPRGVEKLFF. The CDR3 DNA follows: TGTGCCAGCAGTCCCAGGGGAGTTGAAAAACTGTTTTTT.

This clone ranks as medium-sized (0.01 to 0.1%). The V call is TRBV5-6, the J call TRBJ2-7; a possible D gene is TRBD1 (5 bases). Germline V gene lookup returns CDR1 SGHDT and CDR2 YYEEEE. This CDR3 contains 13 residues. Between the trimmed V and J ends, which lost 1 base and 5 bases, there was a span of 10 bases. CDR3 residues: CASSLFSGNEQYF. CDR3 nucleotide sequence: TGTGCCAGCAGCTTGTTTTCAGGGAACGAGCAGTACTTC.

V is TRBV24-1 and J is TRBJ1-5, with a weak D call TRBD1 (6 bases). Germline V gives CDR1 KGHDR, CDR2 SFDVKD. CDR3 length equals 13 residues. The ends were cut back, 3 bases at V and 5 bases at J, with 7 bases in the middle. The CDR3 bases are TGTGCCACCAGTGATGGACAGCATCAGCCCCAGCATTTT. It translates to CATSDGQHQPQHF.

This clone was detected only once. The rearrangement links TRBV10-3 to TRBJ2-3, with D possibly matching TRBD2 (5 bases). The ends were cut back, 6 bases at V and 7 bases at J, with 14 bases in the middle. CDR3 length: 13 amino acids. Germline CDR1 and CDR2: ENHRY and SYGVKD. The CDR3: CAISLSRVNTQYF. CDR3 nucleotide sequence: TGTGCCATCAGCCTTTCGAGGGTAAATACGCAGTATTTT.

The V call is TRBV4-1, the J call TRBJ1-1; D is perhaps TRBD1 (5 bases). V was clipped by 1 base and J by 4 bases, with 16 bases between them. Germline V gives CDR1 MGHRA, CDR2 YSYEKL. This CDR3 has 16 amino acids. The CDR3 DNA is TGCGCCAGCAGCCAAGGGATAGGGGCGCGGGGCACTGAAGCTTTCTTT. Residues: CASSQGIGARGTEAFF.

This clone was counted a single time. The chain joins TRBV4-1 to TRBJ1-5; D not resolved. The CDR3 is made up of 14 amino acids. V lost 0 bases and J lost 1, with 4 bases in between. CDR1 and CDR2 from the germline V gene are MGHRA and YSYEKL. CDR3 DNA: TGCGCCAGCAGCCAAGATGGCAGCAATCAGCCCCAGCATTTT. Amino acid sequence: CASSQDGSNQPQHF.

This clone was seen only once. The gene calls are TRBV18 and TRBJ1-5; D gene unclear. CDR3 length: 16 amino acids. Germline loops: CDR1 KGHSH, CDR2 LQKENI. V was shortened by 1 base and J by 3 bases, with 13 bases between the two germline ends. Here the CDR3 DNA reads TGTGCCAGCTCACCACAGTCACGCGACAACAATCAGCCCCAGCATTTT. Translation: CASSPQSRDNNQPQHF.

This chain connects TRBV7-9 to TRBJ2-1, with 7 bases matching TRBD2. The CDR3 runs 16 residues. CDR1 is SEHNR, CDR2 FQNEAQ, per germline (reference sequence). V gave up 2 bases and J gave up 7 bases; unmatched junction bases: 11. CDR3 residues: CASSLFSGGSINEQFF. The DNA of the CDR3 is TGTGCCAGCAGCTTATTCTCGGGGGGTTCAATAAATGAGCAGTTCTTC. The full variable domain, completed using reference TRBV7-9 and TRBJ2-1, is DTGVSQNPRHKITKRGQNVTFRCDPISEHNRLYWYRQTLGQGPEFLTYFQNEAQLEKSRLLSDRFSAERPKGSFSTLEIQRTEQGDSAMYLCASSLFSGGSINEQFFGPGTRLTVL.

This chain uses TRBV5-1 with TRBJ2-2, with a possible D match to TRBD1 (5 bases). The CDR3 runs to 14 residues. Trimming stripped 4 bases from V and 5 bases from J, with 12 bases between. Germline V gene sequence: CDR1 SGHRS, CDR2 YFSETQ. The CDR3 DNA reads TGCGCCAGCAGCATAAAGGGGCCTACCGGGGAGCTGTTTTTT. It translates to CASSIKGPTGELFF.

This chain connects TRBV6-5 to TRBJ1-1; the D gene is possibly TRBD1 (5 bases). V was cut by 2 bases and J by 5 bases, with 9 bases left in between. The CDR3 loop spans 13 amino acids. CDR1 and CDR2 (germline): MNHEY, SVGAGI. CDR3 DNA sequence: TGTGCCAGCAGTTACGATCAGGGTACTGAAGCTTTCTTT. Translation: CASSYDQGTEAFF.

The chain uses TRBV28 and TRBJ2-7; D is perhaps TRBD1 (5 bases). The CDR3 sequence is 13 residues long. Germline V lookup: CDR1 MDHEN, CDR2 SYDVKM. V was pared by 5 bases and J by 6 bases, with 14 bases between. This CDR3 reads CASSPIDRSEQYF. CDR3 coding DNA: TGTGCCAGCAGTCCTATTGACAGATCCGAGCAGTACTTC.